The 8 T cell receptor beta chains listed next were all sequenced from one sample in a study of T-cell reconstitution after alpha-beta-depleted transplantation in children. Preparation of the TCRbeta library involved a method that used unique molecular identifiers. One entry per CDR3 protein results from TCRdb running MiXCR on the PCR reads. Of hundreds of thousands of distinct CDR3 sequences listed, under 25% are singletons. The material was PBMCs, mostly from graft donor cells, obtained 360 days after TCRalphabeta/CD19-depleted stem cell transplant. The receptors come from a boy in the first two years of life who had a stem cell transplant for acute myeloid leukemia, so the T cells may come from the graft donor.

A few counts support this clonotype. This sequence joins TRBV20-1 and TRBJ2-7; perhaps TRBD1 as D (6 bases). Germline CDR1 is DFQATT and CDR2 is SNEGSKA (reference sequence). V gave up 0 bases and J gave up 6 bases, with 18 bases separating them. The CDR3 length is 15 residues. The CDR3 nucleotides are TGCAGTGCTAGAGATAAGTTCAGGGGAAATGGCGAGCAGTACTTC. This gives the protein CSARDKFRGNGEQYF.

This clonotype was counted many times. The V gene is TRBV7-8, the J gene TRBJ2-3, with 8 bases that match TRBD1. Per the germline V gene, CDR1 is SGHVS and CDR2 is FQNEAQ. J was trimmed by 2 bases and V by 6 bases; bases with no gene match: 13. This CDR3 is 17 amino acids long. CDR3 residues: CASSPRRTGTHTDTQYF. CDR3 DNA sequence: TGTGCCAGCAGTCCCCGCCGGACAGGGACACACACAGATACGCAGTATTTT.

The chain is built from TRBV10-3 and TRBJ2-1; D is undetermined. Germline CDR1 is ENHRY and CDR2 is SYGVKD. The CDR3 spans 15 residues. Trimming removed 2 bases at V and 2 bases at J, with 10 bases between. In DNA, the CDR3 is TGTGCCATCAGTGAGCGACCGGATCCCTACAATGAGCAGTTCTTC. It is translated as CAISERPDPYNEQFF.

This clonotype turned up a few times. The chain links TRBV6-2 or TRBV6-3 to TRBJ2-7; D assignment may be TRBD1 or TRBD2 (5 bases each). The CDR3 is made up of 13 amino acids. Trimming pared 6 bases from V and 7 bases from J, leaving 16 bases between. In germline, CDR1 is MNHEY, CDR2 SVGEGT. The CDR3, as DNA: TGTGCCAGCAGGAGGGACGGCCCCCTGGAGCAGTACGTC. This encodes CASRRDGPLEQYV.

This chain joins TRBV15 and TRBJ2-2; D might be TRBD1 or TRBD2, each matching 5 bases. With 5 bases removed from V and 5 bases from J, the gap between germline ends came to 9 bases. The CDR3 contains 13 residues. The germline gives CDR1 LNHNV, CDR2 YYDKDF (reference sequence). In DNA, the CDR3 is TGTGCCACCAGCTCTGGGGGTACCGGGGAGCTGTTTTTT. Translating it yields CATSSGGTGELFF.

There are many counts of this clonotype. The chain has TRBV28 and TRBJ1-1; 10 bases are shared with TRBD1. Germline CDR1 reads MDHEN; CDR2 reads SYDVKM. CDR3 length: 16 amino acids. The V gene end was trimmed by 6 bases and the J gene end by 5 bases; junction bases not matched to a gene: 12. CDR3 sequence: CASSRGDRGRGTEAFF. DNA for the CDR3: TGTGCCAGCAGCAGAGGGGACAGGGGAAGGGGGACTGAAGCTTTCTTT.

This clonotype was recorded a few times. The genes are TRBV6-5 and TRBJ2-1; 11 nucleotides agree with TRBD2. V lost 0 bases to trimming and J lost 5 bases; unmatched junction nucleotides: 9. The CDR3 covers 18 residues. Germline CDR1 is MNHEY and CDR2 is SVGAGI. The CDR3 DNA is TGTGCCAGCAGTTACTCGACCACTAGCGGGGGCCCAGACAATGAGCAGTTCTTC. Its protein product is CASSYSTTSGGPDNEQFF.

In this sample, this clonotype turned up many times. V usage is TRBV4-2 and J usage is TRBJ2-3, with unresolved D. The CDR3 is 15 residues long. V shed 0 bases and J shed 5 bases, with 12 bases lying between them. Germline V gene data show CDR1 as LGHNA and CDR2 as YNFKEQ. CDR3 in amino acids: CASSQEFAFVDTQYF. The CDR3 region has the DNA TGTGCCAGCAGCCAAGAGTTCGCTTTTGTAGATACGCAGTATTTT.